The 27 T cell receptor beta chains listed next were all sequenced from one sample in a study of cytomegalovirus exposure and HLA in healthy donors. Primers for the PCR totalled 60 Vbeta and 13 Jbeta. Some clones are missing from TCRdb's copy, which holds only in-frame ones; the method was immunoSEQ multiplex PCR. The table records some 130,000 clones, 80% of them present only once. The sequencing sample was made of PBMCs. The receptors originated from a male donor in good health and CMV-seropositive.

This chain links TRBV9 with TRBJ2-3; tentative D call: TRBD2 (5 bases). CDR1 SGDLS and CDR2 YYNGEE come from the germline V gene. V lost 0 bases to trimming and J lost 2 bases, with 13 bases between them. The CDR3 sequence is 16 residues long. The DNA for the CDR3 is TGTGCCAGCAGCGTAGTGGGCGGGCTATCCACAGATACGCAGTATTTT. It yields the protein CASSVVGGLSTDTQYF. Full variable domain (rest looked up from reference TRBV9 and TRBJ2-3): DSGVTQTPKHLITATGQRVTLRCSPRSGDLSVYWYQQSLDQGLQFLIQYYNGEERAKGNILERFSAQQFPDLHSELNLSSLELGDSALYFCASSVVGGLSTDTQYFGPGTRLTVL.

V usage is TRBV10-3 and J usage is TRBJ2-7; 7 positions match TRBD2. The CDR3 extends over 11 amino acids. Germline CDR1 is ENHRY and CDR2 is SYGVKD. V lost 11 bases and J lost 4; bases outside the gene matches: 5. The CDR3: CAVGLNYEQYF. The CDR3 coding sequence is TGTGCCGTGGGACTAAATTACGAGCAGTACTTC.

This chain uses TRBV2 with TRBJ1-5; D perhaps matches TRBD1 (5 bases). CDR1 is SNHLY and CDR2 is FYNNEI in the germline V gene. Between the trimmed V and J ends, which lost 0 bases and 0 bases, there was a span of 6 bases. The CDR3 loop spans 15 amino acids. The chain's CDR3 is CASSEARGSNQPQHF. Written as DNA, the CDR3 is TGTGCCAGCAGTGAAGCTAGGGGTAGCAATCAGCCCCAGCATTTT. Based on the CDR3 plus reference TRBV2 and TRBJ1-5, the full variable domain is EPEVTQTPSHQVTQMGQEVILRCVPISNHLYFYWYRQILGQKVEFLVSFYNNEISEKSEIFDDQFSVERPDGSNFTLKIRSTKLEDSAMYFCASSEARGSNQPQHFGDGTRLSIL.

The chain couples TRBV2 to TRBJ1-5, with 7 bases identical to TRBD1. V lost 2 bases to trimming and J lost 0 bases; unmatched junction nucleotides: 7. From germline, CDR1 is SNHLY and CDR2 FYNNEI. CDR3 length: 17 amino acids. Here the CDR3 reads CASSERGQTYSNQPQHF. For the CDR3, the DNA is TGTGCCAGCAGTGAAAGGGGGCAGACTTATAGCAATCAGCCCCAGCATTTT.

The rearrangement uses TRBV27 and TRBJ1-1, with 7 bases matching TRBD1. Germline V gene lookup returns CDR1 MNHEY and CDR2 SMNVEV (reference sequence). This CDR3 has 15 residues. V gave up 2 bases and J gave up 0 bases; unmatched junction bases: 3. CDR3 loop: CASSLTGQMNTEAFF. CDR3 coding DNA: TGTGCCAGCAGTTTAACGGGACAGATGAACACTGAAGCTTTCTTT.

This clone was seen just once. The rearrangement links TRBV7-2 to TRBJ2-1, with 8 bases aligning to TRBD2. Germline V lookup: CDR1 SGHTA, CDR2 FQGNSA. J gave up 6 bases and V 5 bases, and 12 bases lay outside the gene matches. The CDR3 is made up of 16 amino acids. CDR3 coding DNA: TGTGCCAGCAGCCCTCCGGGGGGGACTTCAGGCAATGAGCAGTTCTTC. Translating gives CASSPPGGTSGNEQFF.

Notes on this clone: This specimen includes other DNA sequences encoding the same CDR3. The chain couples TRBV9 to TRBJ1-5; D remains ambiguous. Trimming removed 0 bases from V and 4 bases from J, with 8 bases in between. Per germline, CDR1 SGDLS and CDR2 YYNGEE. The length of the CDR3 is 14 residues. CDR3 sequence (DNA): TGTGCCAGCAGCGTAGGTGGCGGTAATCAGCCCCAGCATTTT. Protein sequence: CASSVGGGNQPQHF.

Only one count was recorded for this clone. The genes are TRBV27 and TRBJ1-4; 8 bases match TRBD1. CDR3 length equals 14 residues. The trim removed 5 bases at V and 12 bases at J, leaving 11 bases unmatched. Germline lookup yields CDR1 MNHEY and CDR2 SMNVEV (reference sequence). In DNA form, the CDR3 reads TGTGCCAGCAGTCCCTGGACAGGGACAGAGGAACTGTTTTTT. Protein: CASSPWTGTEELFF.

The CDR3 is CASSPRDFVNEQFF. CDR3 DNA: TGTGCCAGCAGCCCAAGGGACTTCGTCAATGAGCAGTTCTTC. The J gene is TRBJ2-1, the V gene TRBV7-9; TRBD2 is a possible D gene (6 bases). CDR1 is SEHNR, CDR2 FQNEAQ, per germline (reference sequence). The CDR3 runs 14 residues. Trimming cost V 5 bases and J 6 bases, with 14 bases left between them. Full variable domain (outside the CDR3, taken from reference TRBV7-9 and TRBJ2-1): DTGVSQNPRHKITKRGQNVTFRCDPISEHNRLYWYRQTLGQGPEFLTYFQNEAQLEKSRLLSDRFSAERPKGSFSTLEIQRTEQGDSAMYLCASSPRDFVNEQFFGPGTRLTVL.

The chain couples TRBV6-7 to TRBJ1-1; D is possibly TRBD1 (6 bases). TRBV6-7 is recorded as an ORF, its role being uncertain. The CDR3 has 17 amino acids. V lost 5 bases and J lost 3, with 22 bases in between. The CDR3 region has the DNA TGTGCCAGCAGTCTAAAGACAGGAAGTGAATGTGACACTGAAGCTTTCTTT. Encoded protein: CASSLKTGSECDTEAFF.

The chain couples TRBV11-2 to TRBJ2-7, with 7 bases identical to TRBD1. The V gene end was trimmed by 5 bases and the J gene end by 0 bases; junction bases not matched to a gene: 4. The CDR3 is 14 residues long. Germline V gene lookup returns CDR1 SGHAT and CDR2 FQNNGV. The CDR3 reads CASSNSGGSYEQYF. The CDR3 DNA reads TGTGCCAGCAGCAACTCAGGGGGCTCCTACGAGCAGTACTTC.

The gene calls are TRBV7-6 and TRBJ2-7; a possible D gene is TRBD2 (7 bases). The germline V gene has CDR1 SGHVS and CDR2 FNYEAQ. CDR3 length: 13 residues. CDR3: CATSKGEGGEQYF. CDR3 in DNA: TGTGCTACCTCCAAGGGGGAGGGAGGCGAGCAGTACTTC.

The rearrangement joins TRBV6-1 to TRBJ2-1; the D gene is possibly TRBD2 (5 bases). The CDR3 extends over 14 amino acids. The germline CDR1 and CDR2 sequences are MNHNS and SASEGT. Between the trimmed V and J ends, which lost 8 bases and 2 bases, there was a span of 13 bases. CDR3 bases: TGTGCCAGCTTCCGAGGGTTGGCCTACAATGAGCAGTTCTTC. Translation: CASFRGLAYNEQFF.

This chain joins TRBV7-8 and TRBJ2-2; 9 bases are a match to TRBD1. The CDR3 runs to 20 residues. J gave up 1 base and V 3 bases, and 15 bases lay outside the gene matches. Germline V lookup: CDR1 SGHVS, CDR2 FQNEAQ. CDR3 bases: TGTGCCAGCAGCTTTTTTTCGTATGGGGGACAGGGAGAGAACACCGGGGAGCTGTTTTTT. It specifies CASSFFSYGGQGENTGELFF. Drawing the rest from reference TRBV7-8 and TRBJ2-2, the complete variable domain is GAGVSQSPRYKVAKRGQDVALRCDPISGHVSLFWYQQALGQGPEFLTYFQNEAQLDKSGLPSDRFFAERPEGSVSTLKIQRTQQEDSAVYLCASSFFSYGGQGENTGELFFGEGSRLTVL.

A word on this clone: The junction departs from germline at one end; a sequencing error may be responsible. This rearrangement joins TRBV7-9 to TRBJ2-1, with 10 bases aligning to TRBD1. The germline V gene encodes CDR1 SEHNR and CDR2 FQNEAQ (reference sequence). The CDR3 totals 16 residues. The CDR3 coding sequence is TGTTCCAGCAGCTCATTCGGGACAGGGGCATTCAATGAGCAGTTCTTC. Translated, it gives CSSSSFGTGAFNEQFF.

This clone occurred a few times. The chain carries TRBV6-5 and TRBJ2-7; 8 nucleotides line up with TRBD2. J gave up 2 bases and V 5 bases, and 5 bases lay outside the gene matches. In germline, CDR1 is MNHEY, CDR2 SVGAGI. The CDR3 totals 14 residues. CDR3 sequence (DNA): TGTGCCAGCAGTCGTAGCGGGATAGCCTACGAGCAGTACTTC. This translates into CASSRSGIAYEQYF.

The chain couples TRBV7-9 to TRBJ1-3; TRBD1 matches 7 bases. Germline V gene lookup returns CDR1 SEHNR and CDR2 FQNEAQ (reference sequence). The CDR3 extends over 17 amino acids. Unmatched junction bases numbered 10, after V lost 5 bases and J lost 0 bases. CDR3 nucleotide sequence: TGTGCCAGCAGCAATCAGGGGGAGAGACTCTCTGGAAACACCATATATTTT. This sequence encodes CASSNQGERLSGNTIYF.

The gene calls are TRBV9 and TRBJ1-4; 8 bases fit TRBD1. Germline CDR1 reads SGDLS; CDR2 reads YYNGEE. The V gene end was trimmed by 0 bases and the J gene end by 4 bases; junction bases not matched to a gene: 2. This CDR3 comprises 15 residues. In DNA, the CDR3 is TGTGCCAGCAGCGTAGGGGGACAGGTTAATGAAAAACTGTTTTTT. Protein product: CASSVGGQVNEKLFF.

In DNA form, the CDR3 reads TGTGCCAGCGTAGAGTTGGATAATCCGGGAGCTAGTGGGAATGAGCAGTTCTTC. Protein product: CASVELDNPGASGNEQFF. The chain links TRBV28 to TRBJ2-1, with D perhaps matching TRBD2 (6 bases). V dropped 8 bases and J dropped 7 bases, with 30 bases sitting between them. The CDR3 runs to 18 residues. The germline gives CDR1 MDHEN, CDR2 SYDVKM. The variable domain in full, with the rest retrieved from reference TRBV28 and TRBJ2-1, is DVKVTQSSRYLVKRTGEKVFLECVQDMDHENMFWYRQDPGLGLRLIYFSYDVKMKEKGDIPEGYSVSREKKERFSLILESASTNQTSMYLCASVELDNPGASGNEQFFGPGTRLTVL.

The chain is built from TRBV11-2 and TRBJ2-3; D is possibly TRBD1 (6 bases). V lost 5 bases and J 2 bases, leaving 11 bases between the germline ends. CDR1 is SGHAT, CDR2 FQNNGV, per germline. The CDR3 has 14 amino acids. The CDR3 coding sequence is TGTGCCAGCAGCCGGAGGACAGACACAGATACGCAGTATTTT. This sequence encodes CASSRRTDTDTQYF.

The chain combines TRBV9 with TRBJ2-3, with TRBD2 matching 7 bases. The CDR3 is made up of 19 amino acids. Germline CDR1 reads SGDLS; CDR2 reads YYNGEE. The ends lost 0 bases at V and 7 bases at J; junction bases unmatched: 20. CDR3 amino acids: CASSVAAAGVEGSGNTQYF. The DNA for the CDR3 is TGTGCCAGCAGCGTAGCTGCCGCGGGGGTTGAGGGGAGCGGGAATACGCAGTATTTT.

This chain uses TRBV28 with TRBJ1-1; D is perhaps TRBD1 (5 bases). Germline lookup yields CDR1 MDHEN and CDR2 SYDVKM. The germline V and J ends were trimmed by 6 bases and 6 bases, with 17 bases remaining between them. This CDR3 has 14 amino acids. The CDR3 nucleotides read TGTGCCAGCAGCGCGATCTCCAGGGATTCTGAAGCTTTCTTT. This sequence encodes CASSAISRDSEAFF.

This clone was counted a few times. The chain recombines TRBV29-1 with TRBJ2-7; D unresolved. Deletions cut 5 bases from V and 3 bases from J, with 11 bases between. Germline values: CDR1 SQVTM, CDR2 ANQGSEA. The CDR3 has 12 amino acids. CDR3 nucleotides: TGCAGCGTTCGCTTTAGAAACTACGAGCAGTACTTC. As protein: CSVRFRNYEQYF.

This clone has only one observation. The chain links TRBV28 to TRBJ2-7; 7 nucleotides line up with TRBD2. The germline gives CDR1 MDHEN, CDR2 SYDVKM. The CDR3 spans 14 residues. The J segment lost 3 bases and the V segment lost 6 bases, leaving 8 bases of the junction unmatched. CDR3 residues: CASSPLAVNYEQYF. In DNA form, the CDR3 reads TGTGCCAGCAGCCCCCTAGCGGTAAACTACGAGCAGTACTTC.

V usage is TRBV5-4 and J usage is TRBJ1-5, with D possibly TRBD1 on 6 matching bases. The germline CDR1 and CDR2 sequences are SGHNT and YYREEE (reference sequence). The V end lost 4 bases, the J end lost 3 bases, and 14 bases lay between the germline ends. CDR3 size: 15 residues. Written as DNA, the CDR3 is TGTGCCAGCAGCGTATACGGACAGTTCAATCAGCCCCAGCATTTT. Protein sequence: CASSVYGQFNQPQHF.

The chain carries TRBV30 and TRBJ2-7, with D tentatively TRBD2 (5 bases). This CDR3 region has 14 residues. Germline values: CDR1 GTSNPN, CDR2 SVGIG (reference sequence). Trimming pared 7 bases from V and 4 bases from J, leaving 20 bases between. CDR3 loop: CAFSVDKSGYEQYF. The CDR3 DNA follows: TGTGCCTTTTCGGTGGATAAATCGGGATACGAGCAGTACTTC.

This clone was detected only a few times. The chain has TRBV6-6 and TRBJ1-4, with 7 positions matching TRBD1. Trimming cost V 7 bases and J 0 bases; bases outside gene matches: 5. Per germline, CDR1 MNHNY and CDR2 SVGAGI (reference sequence). The CDR3 contains 15 residues. CDR3 loop: CASTQQGPTNEKLFF. The CDR3 DNA reads as TGTGCCAGCACCCAACAGGGGCCAACTAATGAAAAACTGTTTTTT.